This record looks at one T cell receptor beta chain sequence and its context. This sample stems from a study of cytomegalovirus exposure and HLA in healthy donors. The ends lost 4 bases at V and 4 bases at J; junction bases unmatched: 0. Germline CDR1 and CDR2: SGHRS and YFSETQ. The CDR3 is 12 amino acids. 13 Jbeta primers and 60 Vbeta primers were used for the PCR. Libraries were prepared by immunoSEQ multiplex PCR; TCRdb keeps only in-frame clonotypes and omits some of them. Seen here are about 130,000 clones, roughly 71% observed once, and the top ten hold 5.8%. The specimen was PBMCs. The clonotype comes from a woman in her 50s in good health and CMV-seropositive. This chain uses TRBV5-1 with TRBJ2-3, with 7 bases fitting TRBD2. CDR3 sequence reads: CASSREADTQYF. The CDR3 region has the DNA TGCGCCAGCAGCCGGGAGGCAGATACGCAGTATTTT.